These 18 T cell receptor beta chains were all obtained from the same sample, sequenced in a study of PD-1 blockade in mismatch repair-deficient tumors (dated by TCRdb to about 2017). The library was obtained by the immunoSEQ multiplex PCR assay. As stored in TCRdb, this immuneACCESS dataset retains in-frame rearrangements with V and J assigned. A fraction of the clones does not appear; measured against another copy, unresolved V genes explain less than half of the discrepancy, and the remainder lacks a known reason. Recorded for this sample are 40,000 or so clones; about four fifths of them occurred a single time. The top ten clonotypes cover roughly 22% of the sample. The sample in question was peripheral blood, obtained 4 weeks after starting pembrolizumab. These receptors came from an adult with mismatch repair-deficient cancer.

The DNA for the CDR3 is TGCGCCAGCAGCTTGGGGACTAGCGGTAAAGAGACCCAGTACTTC. This codes for CASSLGTSGKETQYF. The chain has TRBV5-1 and TRBJ2-5, with 10 bases lining up with TRBD2. From germline, CDR1 is SGHRS and CDR2 YFSETQ. With V trimmed by 0 bases and J by 3 bases, 2 bases remained unmatched. The CDR3 sequence is 15 residues long.

V gene TRBV6-6 combines with J gene TRBJ2-2; TRBD1 might be the D (5 bases). CDR3 size: 14 residues. V was trimmed by 5 bases and J by 1 base, leaving 8 bases between them. Looked up from germline, CDR1 is MNHNY and CDR2 is SVGAGI (reference sequence). The DNA for the CDR3 is TGTGCCAGCAGTGCTCAGGGGAACACCGGGGAGCTGTTTTTT. Translated: CASSAQGNTGELFF.

This sequence joins TRBV9 and TRBJ1-4; the D is unclear. The V and J ends lost 0 bases and 7 bases respectively, with 13 bases between them. In germline, CDR1 is SGDLS, CDR2 YYNGEE. This CDR3 contains 15 residues. CDR3 in amino acids: CASSVDALTFEKLFF. CDR3 sequence (DNA): TGTGCCAGCAGCGTAGATGCGCTAACATTTGAAAAACTGTTTTTT. Variable domain in full (rest from reference TRBV9 and TRBJ1-4): DSGVTQTPKHLITATGQRVTLRCSPRSGDLSVYWYQQSLDQGLQFLIQYYNGEERAKGNILERFSAQQFPDLHSELNLSSLELGDSALYFCASSVDALTFEKLFFGSGTQLSVL.

The chain links TRBV29-1 to TRBJ2-3; 11 bases match TRBD2. The CDR3 has 12 residues. J lost 6 bases, V lost 7 bases, and 3 bases had no gene match. CDR1 SQVTM and CDR2 ANQGSEA come from the germline V gene. As DNA, the CDR3 is TGCAGCGCACTAGCGGGAGACGATACGCAGTATTTT. Its translation: CSALAGDDTQYF.

The chain employs TRBV6-1 and TRBJ2-2; weak D call: TRBD1 (6 bases). In germline, CDR1 is MNHNS, CDR2 SASEGT. This CDR3 spans 16 amino acids. Trimming removed 3 bases from V and 4 bases from J, with 15 bases in between. The CDR3 is CASSESPGASTGELFF. Written as DNA, the CDR3 is TGTGCCAGCAGTGAGTCCCCAGGGGCTAGCACCGGGGAGCTGTTTTTT.

This chain joins TRBV5-4 and TRBJ1-1; 9 bases map to TRBD1. Germline assignment: CDR1 SGHNT and CDR2 YYREEE (reference sequence). The ends lost 3 bases at V and 5 bases at J; junction bases unmatched: 5. CDR3 size: 14 residues. The DNA of the CDR3 is TGTGCCAGCAGCTCACAGGGGGCTGGTACTGAAGCTTTCTTT. It specifies CASSSQGAGTEAFF.

J is TRBJ2-1 and V is TRBV29-1; 7 bases fit TRBD2. The CDR3 runs 18 residues. V trimming: 7 bases; J trimming: 5 bases; junction bases outside the gene matches: 23. Germline V gene lookup returns CDR1 SQVTM and CDR2 ANQGSEA. As DNA, the CDR3 is TGCAGCGCGAAAGGACTGGACCTAAGCGGGACGAGCAACAATGAGCAGTTCTTC. It codes for CSAKGLDLSGTSNNEQFF.

The sample holds a few counts of this clone. This chain connects TRBV5-1 to TRBJ1-2, with 7 bases matching TRBD1. With 4 bases clipped from V and 6 bases from J, the junction kept 9 bases outside the gene matches. This CDR3 is built from 14 residues. Germline assignment: CDR1 SGHRS and CDR2 YFSETQ. CDR3 sequence: CASSTQGLDDGYTF. The CDR3 DNA reads as TGCGCCAGCAGCACACAGGGGCTAGATGATGGCTACACCTTC.

The chain couples TRBV19 to TRBJ1-5; 9 nucleotides line up with TRBD1. The CDR3 has 18 residues. The V segment lost 8 bases and the J segment 0 bases; nucleotides outside the gene matches: 14. CDR1 and CDR2 (germline): LNHDA, SQIVND (reference sequence). CDR3 residues: CASSRTGDMWYSNQPQHF. In DNA form, the CDR3 reads TGTGCCAGTTCTCGGACAGGGGACATGTGGTATAGCAATCAGCCCCAGCATTTT.

In its sample, this clone was seen a few times. The V call is TRBV25-1, the J call TRBJ2-5, with D possibly matching TRBD1 (6 bases). Trimming pared 3 bases from V and 4 bases from J, leaving 15 bases between. CDR1 and CDR2 (germline): MGHDK, SYGVNS. The CDR3 is made up of 15 amino acids. CDR3 nucleotides: TGTGCCAGCAGTGACCCCGAGTTAGGGGGAGAGACCCAGTACTTC. As protein: CASSDPELGGETQYF.

This chain links TRBV6-6 with TRBJ2-7; 11 positions match TRBD2. Germline V gene lookup returns CDR1 MNHNY and CDR2 SVGAGI (reference sequence). This CDR3 contains 15 residues. With 2 bases clipped from V and 0 bases from J, the junction kept 0 bases outside the gene matches. In DNA, the CDR3 is TGTGCCAGCAGTTACACTAGCGGGAGCTCCTACGAGCAGTACTTC. Amino acid sequence: CASSYTSGSSYEQYF.

The V gene is TRBV4-3, the J gene TRBJ2-5; no reliable D call. Germline V gene lookup returns CDR1 LGHNA and CDR2 YSLEER. This CDR3 region has 9 residues. Trimming took off 6 bases at V and 5 bases at J, with 1 base between the two ends. As DNA, the CDR3 is TGCGCCAGCAGGGAGACCCAGTACTTC. Encoded protein: CASRETQYF.

The chain's CDR3 is CSAASWGHEQFF. In nucleotides, the CDR3 is TGCAGCGCGGCGTCTTGGGGCCATGAGCAGTTCTTC. This chain links TRBV29-1 with TRBJ2-1; perhaps TRBD1 as D (5 bases). Looked up from germline, CDR1 is SQVTM and CDR2 is ANQGSEA. V was cut by 7 bases and J by 8 bases, with 15 bases left in between. The CDR3 loop spans 12 amino acids.

V gene TRBV28 combines with J gene TRBJ2-3; D unclear. V was cut by 3 bases and J by 2 bases, with 6 bases left in between. Germline V CDR1 and CDR2: MDHEN, SYDVKM. This CDR3 comprises 13 residues. The CDR3 reads CASSFLYTDTQYF. The CDR3 DNA reads TGTGCCAGCAGTTTTCTCTACACAGATACGCAGTATTTT.

This chain connects TRBV29-1 to TRBJ1-5, with 8 bases lining up with TRBD1. The CDR3 contains 14 residues. Germline V gives CDR1 SQVTM, CDR2 ANQGSEA. V shed 5 bases and J 3 bases; nucleotides not matched to a gene: 6. The CDR3 region is CSVSGQGDNQPQHF. CDR3 DNA: TGCAGCGTTTCCGGACAGGGTGACAATCAGCCCCAGCATTTT.

This chain uses TRBV11-2 with TRBJ1-2, with 7 bases fitting TRBD1. The CDR3 length is 15 residues. The junction had 9 bases not matched to a gene; V was cut back by 4 bases and J by 4 bases. From germline, CDR1 is SGHAT and CDR2 FQNNGV. The CDR3 region is CASSSYRTGRYGYTF. CDR3 coding DNA: TGTGCCAGCAGCTCGTACCGGACAGGCCGCTATGGCTACACCTTC.

CDR3 loop: CASSQIAGEIDNEQFF. The CDR3 nucleotides are TGCGCCAGCAGCCAAATAGCGGGAGAGATTGACAATGAGCAGTTCTTC. V and J are TRBV4-3 and TRBJ2-1; 9 nucleotides match TRBD2. Germline lookup yields CDR1 LGHNA and CDR2 YSLEER. V shed 2 bases, J shed 5 bases, and the junction held 7 bases outside the gene matches. The CDR3 spans 16 residues.

The genes are TRBV4-1 and TRBJ1-2, with TRBD1 as a possible D gene (6 bases). In germline, CDR1 is MGHRA, CDR2 YSYEKL. CDR3 length equals 15 residues. The V end lost 1 base, the J end lost 5 bases, and 14 bases lay between the germline ends. The CDR3 nucleotides are TGCGCCAGCAGCCAAGGTGGGGGGGCGGGGTATGGCTACACCTTC. This codes for CASSQGGGAGYGYTF.